Sequencing of this T cell receptor beta chain was carried out in a study of technical replicates of blood from a few donors. The table came from immunoSEQ multiplex PCR; TCRdb's copy has only in-frame clones and leaves some out. The data contain 84,000 or so clones, roughly 93% of them singletons. This clone was found once. This CDR3 has 13 residues. Germline loops: CDR1 MNHEY, CDR2 SMNVEV (reference sequence). V was pared by 2 bases and J by 4 bases, with 9 bases between. Sequencing was performed on T cells isolated from PBMCs. This chain uses TRBV27 with TRBJ2-7; tentative D call: TRBD1 (5 bases). The receptor was derived from a human donor in good health. The CDR3 region is CASSLAPGYEQYF. DNA of the CDR3: TGTGCCAGCAGTTTAGCCCCAGGGTACGAGCAGTACTTC.